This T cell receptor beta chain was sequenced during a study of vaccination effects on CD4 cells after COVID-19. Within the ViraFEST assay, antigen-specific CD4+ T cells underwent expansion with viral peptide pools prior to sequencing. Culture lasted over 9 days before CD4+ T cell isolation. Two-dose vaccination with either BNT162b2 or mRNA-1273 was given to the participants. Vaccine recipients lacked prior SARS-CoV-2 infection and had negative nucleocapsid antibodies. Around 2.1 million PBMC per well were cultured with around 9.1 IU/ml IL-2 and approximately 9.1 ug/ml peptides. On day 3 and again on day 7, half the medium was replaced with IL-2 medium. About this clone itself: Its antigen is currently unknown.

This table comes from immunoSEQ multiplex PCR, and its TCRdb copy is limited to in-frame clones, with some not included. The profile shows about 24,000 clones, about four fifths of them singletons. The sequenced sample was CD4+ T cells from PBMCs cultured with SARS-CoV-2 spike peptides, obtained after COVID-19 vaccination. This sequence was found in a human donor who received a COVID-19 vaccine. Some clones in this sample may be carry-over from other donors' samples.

The CDR3 DNA reads as TGTGCCAGCAGCTTGAGATTAGACAGGGGCGTGCAGGATGGCTACACCTTC. Translation gives CASSLRLDRGVQDGYTF. The V gene is TRBV5-5, the J gene TRBJ1-2, with TRBD1 matching 8 bases. V was clipped by 1 base and J by 6 bases; unmatched bases: 14. There are 17 residues in the CDR3. Germline V gives CDR1 SGHKS, CDR2 YYEKEE (reference sequence).